The source of this T cell receptor (beta chain) is a study of beta chain features in type 1 diabetes. Study findings and constraints: VDJ junctions sequenced from type 1 diabetes patients showed fewer insertions and more deletions. PCR might favor shorter templates, but any such skew would affect patients and controls equally. Healthy donors had naive, central memory and Treg TCRB repertoires that appeared less similar than those seen among patients. Researchers report that Type 1 diabetes patients had moderately but significantly shorter TCRB CDR3s across all four CD4+ subsets.

V shed 3 bases and J shed 7 bases, with 13 bases lying between them. CDR1 is SGDLS, CDR2 YYNGEE, per germline. The CDR3 runs 13 residues. Post-sort purity exceeded 98% for all sorted populations. The entirety of the isolated RNA underwent reverse transcription, so expressed TCRB transcripts were sequenced. Generated by immunoSEQ multiplex PCR, the TCRdb table keeps only in-frame clones and is missing some. The data contain around 140,000 clones, approximately 9% of them singletons. Worth noting for this clone: As yet, its antigen is unknown.

The sequence was obtained from a man aged 25 to 45 with type 1 diabetes. The J gene is TRBJ1-2, the V gene TRBV9; no clear D gene. Specimen: central memory CD4+ T cells from blood. The CDR3, as DNA: TGTGCCAGCAGCGCCGGGGAAATGGCTGGCTACACCTTC. Translation gives CASSAGEMAGYTF.